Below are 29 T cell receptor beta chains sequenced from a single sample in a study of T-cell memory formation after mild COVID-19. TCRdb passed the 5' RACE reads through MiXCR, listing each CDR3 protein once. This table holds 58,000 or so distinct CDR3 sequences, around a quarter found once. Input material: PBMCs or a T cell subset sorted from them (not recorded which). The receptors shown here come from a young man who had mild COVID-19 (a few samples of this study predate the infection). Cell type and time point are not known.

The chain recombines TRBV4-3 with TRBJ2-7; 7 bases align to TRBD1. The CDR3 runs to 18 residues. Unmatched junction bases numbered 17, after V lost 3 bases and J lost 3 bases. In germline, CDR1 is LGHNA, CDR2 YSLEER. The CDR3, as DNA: TGCGCCAGCAGCCACATAAAGAGTGGGACAGTAATTTTCTACGAGCAGTACTTC. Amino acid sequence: CASSHIKSGTVIFYEQYF.

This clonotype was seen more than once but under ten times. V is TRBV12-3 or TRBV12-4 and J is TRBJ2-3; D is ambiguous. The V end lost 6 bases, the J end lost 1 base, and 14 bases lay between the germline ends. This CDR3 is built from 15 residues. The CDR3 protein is CASRYSLSGTDTQYF. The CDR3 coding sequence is TGTGCCAGCAGATACTCCCTTTCGGGCACAGATACGCAGTATTTT.

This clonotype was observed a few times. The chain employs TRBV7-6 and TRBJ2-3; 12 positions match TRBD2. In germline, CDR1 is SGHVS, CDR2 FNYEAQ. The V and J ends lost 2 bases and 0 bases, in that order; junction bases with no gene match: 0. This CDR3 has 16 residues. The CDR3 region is CASSLTSGGSTDTQYF. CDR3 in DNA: TGTGCCAGCAGCTTAACTAGCGGGGGGAGCACAGATACGCAGTATTTT.

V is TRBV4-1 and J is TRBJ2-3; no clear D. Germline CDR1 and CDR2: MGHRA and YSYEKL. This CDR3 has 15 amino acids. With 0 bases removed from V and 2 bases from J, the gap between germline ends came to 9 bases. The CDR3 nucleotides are TGCGCCAGCAGCCAAGATCGGGTTTTCACAGATACGCAGTATTTT. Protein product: CASSQDRVFTDTQYF.

CDR3 DNA: TGTGCCAGCAGTTACCGGGGACTATACACAGATACGCAGTATTTT. Protein: CASSYRGLYTDTQYF. The chain combines TRBV6-6 with TRBJ2-3, with 7 bases fitting TRBD2. V was pared by 2 bases and J by 2 bases, with 4 bases of the junction left unmatched. This CDR3 region has 15 residues. Germline-derived CDR1 and CDR2 are MNHNY and SVGAGI (reference sequence).

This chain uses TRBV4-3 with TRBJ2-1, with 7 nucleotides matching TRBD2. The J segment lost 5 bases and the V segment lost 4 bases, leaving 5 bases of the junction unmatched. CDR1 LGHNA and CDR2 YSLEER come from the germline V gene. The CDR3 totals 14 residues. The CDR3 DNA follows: TGCGCCAGCAGCCTCGGTAGCGGGCACAATGAGCAGTTCTTC. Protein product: CASSLGSGHNEQFF.

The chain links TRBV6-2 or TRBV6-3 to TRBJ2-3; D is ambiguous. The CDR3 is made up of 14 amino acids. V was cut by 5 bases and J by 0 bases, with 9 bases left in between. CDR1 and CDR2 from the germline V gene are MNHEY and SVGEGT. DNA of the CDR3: TGTGCCAGCAGTAACACTGGAAGCACAGATACGCAGTATTTT. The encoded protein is CASSNTGSTDTQYF.

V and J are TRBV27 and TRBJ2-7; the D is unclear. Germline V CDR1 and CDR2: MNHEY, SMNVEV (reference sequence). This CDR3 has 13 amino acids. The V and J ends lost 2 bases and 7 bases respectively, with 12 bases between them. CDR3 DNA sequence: TGTGCCAGCAGTTTAGGTCTAGGGCGGGAGCAGTACGTC. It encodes CASSLGLGREQYV.

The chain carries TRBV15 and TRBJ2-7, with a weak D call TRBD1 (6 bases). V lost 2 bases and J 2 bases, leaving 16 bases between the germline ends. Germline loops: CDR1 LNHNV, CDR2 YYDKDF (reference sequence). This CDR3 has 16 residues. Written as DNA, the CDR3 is TGTGCCACCAGCAGACCCCGGGACAAGACCACCTACGAGCAGTACTTC. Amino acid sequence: CATSRPRDKTTYEQYF.

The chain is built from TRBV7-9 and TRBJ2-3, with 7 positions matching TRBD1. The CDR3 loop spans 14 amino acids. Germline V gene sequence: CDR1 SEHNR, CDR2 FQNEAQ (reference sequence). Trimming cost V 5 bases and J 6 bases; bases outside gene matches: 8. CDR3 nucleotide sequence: TGTGCCAGCAGCCCGGACAGGTGGTCTGATACGCAGTATTTT. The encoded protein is CASSPDRWSDTQYF. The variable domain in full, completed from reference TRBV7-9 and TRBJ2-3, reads DTGVSQNPRHKITKRGQNVTFRCDPISEHNRLYWYRQTLGQGPEFLTYFQNEAQLEKSRLLSDRFSAERPKGSFSTLEIQRTEQGDSAMYLCASSPDRWSDTQYFGPGTRLTVL.

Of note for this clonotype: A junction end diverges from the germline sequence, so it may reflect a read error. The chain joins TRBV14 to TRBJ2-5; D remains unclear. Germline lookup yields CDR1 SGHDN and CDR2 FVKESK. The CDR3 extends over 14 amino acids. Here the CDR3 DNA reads TGTGCCAGCAGTCAAGAACCGTACCAAGAGACCCAGTACTTC. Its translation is CASSQEPYQETQYF.

CDR3 in amino acids: CASSYGPTHNSPLHF. The CDR3 DNA sequence: TGTGCCAGCAGTTACGGCCCCACTCATAATTCACCCCTCCACTTT. The chain links TRBV6-5 to TRBJ1-6, with unresolved D. Deletions cut 2 bases from V and 5 bases from J, with 10 bases between. The CDR3 covers 15 residues. Per the germline V gene, CDR1 is MNHEY and CDR2 is SVGAGI.

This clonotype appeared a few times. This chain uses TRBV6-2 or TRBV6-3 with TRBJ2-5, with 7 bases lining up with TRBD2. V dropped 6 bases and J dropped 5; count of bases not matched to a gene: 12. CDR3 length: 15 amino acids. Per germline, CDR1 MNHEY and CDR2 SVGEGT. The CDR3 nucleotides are TGTGCCAGCAGGGAAGAGCGGGGTCCCAAGGAGACCCAGTACTTC. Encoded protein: CASREERGPKETQYF.

The CDR3 DNA is TGTGCCAGCAGCCACGGGGGGTCCGAGCAGTACTTC. It encodes CASSHGGSEQYF. This chain connects TRBV9 to TRBJ2-7; 7 bases agree with TRBD2. J lost 6 bases, V lost 4 bases, and 4 bases had no gene match. Germline values: CDR1 SGDLS, CDR2 YYNGEE. The CDR3 consists of 12 residues.

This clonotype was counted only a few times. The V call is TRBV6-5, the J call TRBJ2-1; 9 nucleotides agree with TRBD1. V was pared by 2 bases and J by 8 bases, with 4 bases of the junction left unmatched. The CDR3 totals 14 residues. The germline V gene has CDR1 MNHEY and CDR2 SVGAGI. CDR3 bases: TGTGCCAGCAGTTACGGGACAGGGACCTATGAGCAGTTCTTC. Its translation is CASSYGTGTYEQFF.

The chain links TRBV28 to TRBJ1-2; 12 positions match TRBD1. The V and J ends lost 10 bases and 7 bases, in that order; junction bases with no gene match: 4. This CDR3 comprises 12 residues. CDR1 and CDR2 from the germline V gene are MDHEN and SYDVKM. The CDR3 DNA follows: TGTGCCATCTGGGACAGGGGGCCTGGCTACACCTTC. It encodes CAIWDRGPGYTF.

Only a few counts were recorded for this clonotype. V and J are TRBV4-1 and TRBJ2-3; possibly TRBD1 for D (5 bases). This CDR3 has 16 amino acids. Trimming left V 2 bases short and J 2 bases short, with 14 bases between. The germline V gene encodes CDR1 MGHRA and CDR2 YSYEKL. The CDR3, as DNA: TGCGCCAGCAGCCAATTCCCGACAGAATTCACAGATACGCAGTATTTT. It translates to CASSQFPTEFTDTQYF.

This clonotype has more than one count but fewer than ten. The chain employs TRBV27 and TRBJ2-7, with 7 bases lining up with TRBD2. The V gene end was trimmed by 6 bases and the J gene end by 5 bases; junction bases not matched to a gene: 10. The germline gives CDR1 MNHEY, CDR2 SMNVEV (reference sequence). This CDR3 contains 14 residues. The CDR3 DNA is TGTGCCAGCAGCCCGGGGCTAGCGGTCCACGAGCAGTACTTC. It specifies CASSPGLAVHEQYF.

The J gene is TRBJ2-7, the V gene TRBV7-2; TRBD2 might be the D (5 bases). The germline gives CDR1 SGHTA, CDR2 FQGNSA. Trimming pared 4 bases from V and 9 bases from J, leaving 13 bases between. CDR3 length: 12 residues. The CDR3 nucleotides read TGTGCCAGCAGCTACCCCGGGAATGGGCAGTACTTC. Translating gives CASSYPGNGQYF.

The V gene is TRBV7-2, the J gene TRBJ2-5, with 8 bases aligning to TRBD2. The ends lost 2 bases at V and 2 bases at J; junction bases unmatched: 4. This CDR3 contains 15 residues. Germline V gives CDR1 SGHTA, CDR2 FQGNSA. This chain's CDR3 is CASSLRSGGQETQYF. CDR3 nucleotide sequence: TGTGCCAGCAGCTTACGGAGCGGGGGTCAAGAGACCCAGTACTTC.

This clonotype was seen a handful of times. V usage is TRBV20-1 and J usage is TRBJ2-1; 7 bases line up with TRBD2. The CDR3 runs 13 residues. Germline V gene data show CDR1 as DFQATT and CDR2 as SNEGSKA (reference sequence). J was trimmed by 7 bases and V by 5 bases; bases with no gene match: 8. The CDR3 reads CSAPGTNQNEQFF. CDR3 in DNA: TGCAGTGCTCCCGGGACTAACCAAAATGAGCAGTTCTTC.

CDR3 bases: TGTGCCAGCAGTTACTACGGGGGATCCTACAATGAGCAGTTCTTC. This sequence encodes CASSYYGGSYNEQFF. The gene calls are TRBV6-2 or TRBV6-3 and TRBJ2-1; possible D gene TRBD2, 6 bases. This CDR3 contains 15 residues. Germline-derived CDR1 and CDR2 are MNHEY and SVGEGT. With 1 base removed from V and 1 base from J, the gap between germline ends came to 8 bases.

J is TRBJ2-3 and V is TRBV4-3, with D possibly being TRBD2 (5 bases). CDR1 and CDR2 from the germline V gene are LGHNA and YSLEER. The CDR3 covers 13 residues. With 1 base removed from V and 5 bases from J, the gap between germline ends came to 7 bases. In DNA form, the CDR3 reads TGCGCCAGCAGCCAAGTCGCGGGAGATACGCAGTATTTT. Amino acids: CASSQVAGDTQYF.

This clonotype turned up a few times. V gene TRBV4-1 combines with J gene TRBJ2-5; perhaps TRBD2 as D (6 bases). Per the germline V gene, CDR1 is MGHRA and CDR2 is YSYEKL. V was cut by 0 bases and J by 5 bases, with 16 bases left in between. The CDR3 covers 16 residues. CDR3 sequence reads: CASSQDPGEERETQYF. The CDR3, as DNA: TGCGCCAGCAGCCAAGACCCTGGGGAGGAGCGGGAGACCCAGTACTTC.

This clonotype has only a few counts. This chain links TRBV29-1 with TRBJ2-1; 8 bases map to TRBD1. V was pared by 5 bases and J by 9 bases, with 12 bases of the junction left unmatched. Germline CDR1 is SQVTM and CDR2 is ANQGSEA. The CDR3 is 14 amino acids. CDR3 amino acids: CSVRTGPGFFEQFF. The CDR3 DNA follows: TGCAGCGTTCGGACAGGGCCGGGGTTCTTTGAGCAGTTCTTC.

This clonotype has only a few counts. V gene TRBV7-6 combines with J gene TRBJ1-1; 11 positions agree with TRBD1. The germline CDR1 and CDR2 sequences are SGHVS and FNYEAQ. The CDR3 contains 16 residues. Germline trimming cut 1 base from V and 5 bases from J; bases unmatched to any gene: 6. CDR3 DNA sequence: TGTGCCAGCAGCTTAGGGTCCGGGACAGGGGGAACTGAAGCTTTCTTT. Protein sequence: CASSLGSGTGGTEAFF.

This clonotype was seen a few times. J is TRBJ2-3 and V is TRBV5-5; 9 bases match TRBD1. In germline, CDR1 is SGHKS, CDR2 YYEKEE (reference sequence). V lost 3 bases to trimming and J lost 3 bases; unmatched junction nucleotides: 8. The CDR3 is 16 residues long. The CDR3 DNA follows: TGTGCCAGCAGCTGGGGGAGGGGACAGGGTACAGATACGCAGTATTTT. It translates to CASSWGRGQGTDTQYF.

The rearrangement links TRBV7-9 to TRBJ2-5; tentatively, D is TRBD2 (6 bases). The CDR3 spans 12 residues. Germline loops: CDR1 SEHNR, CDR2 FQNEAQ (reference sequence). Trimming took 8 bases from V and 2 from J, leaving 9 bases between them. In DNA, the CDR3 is TGTGCCAGCCGGGAGCTACAAGAGACCCAGTACTTC. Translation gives CASRELQETQYF.

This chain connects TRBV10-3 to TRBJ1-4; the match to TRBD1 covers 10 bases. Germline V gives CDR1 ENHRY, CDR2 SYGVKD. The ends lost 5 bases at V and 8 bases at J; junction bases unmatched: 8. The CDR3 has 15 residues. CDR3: CAISPWGQGNEKLFF. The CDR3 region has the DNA TGTGCCATCAGTCCGTGGGGACAGGGGAACGAAAAACTGTTTTTT.